This TCR beta chain was identified in a study of blood T cells in healthy people across ages (dated by TCRdb to between 2014 and 2016). About the full investigation: Template switching captured roughly one uniquely barcoded TCR beta cDNA molecule per two T cells in model experiments. The study analyzed two additional independent replicas of 1 million unique cDNA reads from the same blood draw for two donors, one aged 18 to 30 and one aged 80 or older. Age-related changes in TCR beta repertoire diversity were measured in the study by deep sequencing normalized with unique cDNA molecular identifiers. To avoid experimental bias, donors of different ages were spread randomly across the sequencing lanes. Donors were grouped into four age groups: young (average about 15 years), middle-aged (around 39), aged (around 60) and long-lived (82). Overall results and qualifications from the work: Estimates of total diversity based on one million sequenced T cells were regarded as lower bounds and as underestimates. Conclusive comparison of naive and antigen-experienced compartments was prevented by the profiling of bulk unsorted PBMCs. Observed TCR beta diversity per million T cells fell roughly linearly with age, and a significant reduction was already apparent by age approximately 40. There was a strong correlation between observed TCR beta diversity and the percentage of naive T cells measured by flow cytometry. Compared with the aged group, the long-lived group had more naive CD4+ T cells, fewer expanded clones and increased TCR diversity, suggesting age selection. Because the CMV infection status of the donors was unknown, age-related changes in expanded clonotypes may potentially have been confounded.

Library generation was performed with 5' RACE. The data were produced on an Illumina HiSeq 2500. A second PCR of roughly 7 to 12 cycles was run with a J-beta primer mix and a sample-barcoded 5' primer. A template-switch 5' adaptor carrying 12 random nucleotides introduced a unique molecular identifier onto each TCR beta cDNA molecule. Each sample yielded at least 3 million CDR3-containing paired-end reads. The Mint cDNA synthesis kit, primed by a TRBC-specific oligonucleotide, was used to synthesize first-strand cDNA from all RNA. Following uracil-DNA glycosylase treatment, a first 18-cycle PCR with universal primers M1SS and BC2_uni_R was performed on all cDNA. On the authors' methods: Normalization of each sample was performed by random selection of 1 million high-quality reads, each carrying a distinct molecular identifier. Instead of being binned into consensus sequences, reads that shared molecular identifiers were thrown out. MiTCR, set to a Q25 quality threshold and the strictest error-elimination algorithm, was used for CDR3 identification, clonotype clustering and error correction. Lower-bound total TCR beta diversity was estimated with a nonparametric unseen species model using Euler transformation. TCRdb reworked the public reads: Q25 trimming with fastp, MiXCR clone assembly, productive beta chains retained. Every CDR3 protein is listed once, alongside the most common genes and DNA of its rows. TCRdb assigned the V and J calls; the authors' analysis was not used. Across this sample there are hundreds of thousands of distinct CDR3 sequences, with approximately 40% seen only once. Clones ranked in the top ten supply about 32% of the sample.

This clonotype was found a few times. Its specific antigen is unknown. Nothing much larger sits one base from this clone, and base qualities are not available. Systemically healthy Caucasian individuals from Russia, around 38 in total and aged roughly 6 to 100 years, were included as donors. Each donor gave about 9.2 milliliters of peripheral blood, drawn into EDTA-treated Vacutainer tubes. PBMCs were isolated by Ficoll-Paque density-gradient centrifugation, with at least 7 million obtained per sample. Total RNA was extracted from PBMCs with Trizol reagent, with at least 5.5 micrograms obtained per sample. For every donor, an aliquot of PBMCs went through flow cytometry to measure the percentages of naive CD45RAhigh/CD27high T cells. The receptor was derived from a man older than 75 in good health. Sample: blood.

The CDR3 in this case is CAWSVGGVKDTQYF. The nucleotide sequence reads as follows: TGTGCCTGGAGTGTAGGCGGAGTAAAAGATACGCAGTATTTT. The sequence joins TRBV30 to TRBJ2-3; the D gene cannot be resolved reliably. Per the germline V gene (reference sequence), GTSNPN is the CDR1 and SVGIG is the CDR2. The CDR3 starts with the cysteine, ends with the phenylalanine, and has 14 residues. CDR3 DNA is the only sequence kept; it has 42 bases, read in frame from the first base. The germline ends are 12 bases apart after V is trimmed by 0 bases and J by 5 bases.